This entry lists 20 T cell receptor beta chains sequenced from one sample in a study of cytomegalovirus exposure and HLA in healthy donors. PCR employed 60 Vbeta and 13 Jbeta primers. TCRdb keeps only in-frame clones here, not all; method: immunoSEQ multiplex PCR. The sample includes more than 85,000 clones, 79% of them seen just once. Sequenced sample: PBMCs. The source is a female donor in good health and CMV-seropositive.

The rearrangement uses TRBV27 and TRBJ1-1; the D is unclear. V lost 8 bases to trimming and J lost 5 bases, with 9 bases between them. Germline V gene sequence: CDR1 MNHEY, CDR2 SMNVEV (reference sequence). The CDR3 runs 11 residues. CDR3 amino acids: CASGPGTEAFF. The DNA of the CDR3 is TGTGCCAGCGGTCCGGGGACTGAAGCTTTCTTT.

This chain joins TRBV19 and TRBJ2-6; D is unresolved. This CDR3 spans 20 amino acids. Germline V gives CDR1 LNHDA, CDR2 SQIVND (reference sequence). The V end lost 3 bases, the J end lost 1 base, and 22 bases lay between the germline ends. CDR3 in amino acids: CASSISILLDTSSGANVLTF. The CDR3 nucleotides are TGTGCCAGTAGTATTTCGATACTTCTCGACACCTCATCTGGGGCCAACGTCCTGACTTTC.

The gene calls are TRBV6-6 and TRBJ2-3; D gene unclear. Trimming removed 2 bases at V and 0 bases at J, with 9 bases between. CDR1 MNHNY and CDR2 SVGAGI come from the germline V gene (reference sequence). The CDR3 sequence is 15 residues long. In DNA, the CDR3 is TGTGCCAGCAGTTACGCGACACCTAGCACAGATACGCAGTATTTT. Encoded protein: CASSYATPSTDTQYF.

CDR3 sequence reads: CARSLHPGTGPSTDTQYF. CDR3 in DNA: TGTGCCAGGAGTCTCCATCCTGGGACAGGGCCTAGCACAGATACGCAGTATTTT. This chain joins TRBV25-1 and TRBJ2-3; 9 bases are a match to TRBD1. Trimming took 9 bases from V and 0 from J; bases not matched to a gene: 16. The length of the CDR3 is 18 residues. Germline V gene sequence: CDR1 MGHDK, CDR2 SYGVNS.

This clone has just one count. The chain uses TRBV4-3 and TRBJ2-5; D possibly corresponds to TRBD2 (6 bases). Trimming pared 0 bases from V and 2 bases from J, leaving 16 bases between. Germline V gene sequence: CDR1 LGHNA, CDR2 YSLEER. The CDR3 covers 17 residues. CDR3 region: CASSQDFARGNQETQYF. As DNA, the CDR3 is TGCGCCAGCAGCCAAGATTTTGCGCGGGGAAATCAAGAGACCCAGTACTTC.

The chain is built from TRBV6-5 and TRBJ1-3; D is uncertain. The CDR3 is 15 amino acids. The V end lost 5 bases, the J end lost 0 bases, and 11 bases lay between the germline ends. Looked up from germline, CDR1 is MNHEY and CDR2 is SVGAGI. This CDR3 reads CASSTVQDSGNTIYF. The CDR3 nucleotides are TGTGCCAGCAGTACTGTTCAGGACTCTGGAAACACCATATATTTT.

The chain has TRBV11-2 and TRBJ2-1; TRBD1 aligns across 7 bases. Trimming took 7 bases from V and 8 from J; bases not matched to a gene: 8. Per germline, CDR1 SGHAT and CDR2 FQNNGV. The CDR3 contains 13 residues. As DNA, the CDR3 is TGTGCCAGCACATCACAGGGGTTCCATGAGCAGTTCTTC. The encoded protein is CASTSQGFHEQFF.

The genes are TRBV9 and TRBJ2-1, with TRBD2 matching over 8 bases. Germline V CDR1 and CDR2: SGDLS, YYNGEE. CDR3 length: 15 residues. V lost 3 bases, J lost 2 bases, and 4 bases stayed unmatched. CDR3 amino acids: CASSGGLGPYNEQFF. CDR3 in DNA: TGTGCCAGCAGCGGGGGACTAGGCCCCTACAATGAGCAGTTCTTC.

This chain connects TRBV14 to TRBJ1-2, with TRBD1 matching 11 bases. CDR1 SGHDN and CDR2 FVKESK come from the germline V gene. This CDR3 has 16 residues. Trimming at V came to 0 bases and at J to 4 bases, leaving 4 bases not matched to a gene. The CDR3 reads CASSQDPGTGGYGYTF. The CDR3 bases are TGTGCCAGCAGCCAAGACCCCGGGACAGGGGGCTATGGCTACACCTTC.

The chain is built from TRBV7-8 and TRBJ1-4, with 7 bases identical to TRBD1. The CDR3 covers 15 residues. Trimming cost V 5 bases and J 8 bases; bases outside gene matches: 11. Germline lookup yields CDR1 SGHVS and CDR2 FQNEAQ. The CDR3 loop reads CASSKEVQGIEKLFF. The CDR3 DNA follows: TGTGCCAGCAGCAAAGAGGTACAGGGGATAGAAAAACTGTTTTTT.

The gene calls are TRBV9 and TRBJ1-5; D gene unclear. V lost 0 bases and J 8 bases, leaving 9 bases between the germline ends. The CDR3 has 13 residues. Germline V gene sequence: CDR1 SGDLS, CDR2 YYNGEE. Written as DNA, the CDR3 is TGTGCCAGCAGCGTAGAAGCCGGGGAGCCCCAGCATTTT. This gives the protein CASSVEAGEPQHF.

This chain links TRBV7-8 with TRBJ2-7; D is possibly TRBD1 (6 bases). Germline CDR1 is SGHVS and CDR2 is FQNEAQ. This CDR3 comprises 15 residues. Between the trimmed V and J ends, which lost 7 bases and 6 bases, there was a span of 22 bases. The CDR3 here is CASILSGTRLAEQYF. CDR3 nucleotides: TGTGCCAGCATCCTATCCGGGACACGCCTGGCCGAGCAGTACTTC.

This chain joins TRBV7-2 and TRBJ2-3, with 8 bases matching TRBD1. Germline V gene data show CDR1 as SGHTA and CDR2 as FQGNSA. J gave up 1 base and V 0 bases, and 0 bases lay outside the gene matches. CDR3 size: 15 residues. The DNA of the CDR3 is TGTGCCAGCAGCTTAGCCAGGGGGCGCACAGATACGCAGTATTTT. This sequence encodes CASSLARGRTDTQYF. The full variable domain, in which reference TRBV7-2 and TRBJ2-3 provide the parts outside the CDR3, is GAGVSQSPSNKVTEKGKDVELRCDPISGHTALYWYRQSLGQGLEFLIYFQGNSAPDKSGLPSDRFSAERTGGSVSTLTIQRTQQEDSAVYLCASSLARGRTDTQYFGPGTRLTVL.

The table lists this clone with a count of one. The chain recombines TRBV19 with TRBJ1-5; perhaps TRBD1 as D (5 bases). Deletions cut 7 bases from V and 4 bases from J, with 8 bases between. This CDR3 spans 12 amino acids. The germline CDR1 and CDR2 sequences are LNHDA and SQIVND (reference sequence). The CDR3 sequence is CASNQGNQPQHF. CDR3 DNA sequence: TGTGCCAGTAACCAGGGTAATCAGCCCCAGCATTTT.

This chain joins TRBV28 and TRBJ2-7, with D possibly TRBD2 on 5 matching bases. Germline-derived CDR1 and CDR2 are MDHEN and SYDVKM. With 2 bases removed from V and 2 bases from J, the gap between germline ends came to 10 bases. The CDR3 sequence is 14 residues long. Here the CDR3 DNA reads TGTGCCAGCAGTTTAATCGGGGTCACCTACGAGCAGTACTTC. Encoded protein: CASSLIGVTYEQYF.

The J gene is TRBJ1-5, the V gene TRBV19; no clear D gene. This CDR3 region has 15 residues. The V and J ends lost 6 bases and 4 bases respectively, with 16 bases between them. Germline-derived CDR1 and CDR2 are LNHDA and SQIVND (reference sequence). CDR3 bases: TGTGCCAGTAGGGAGGGCCCGCGCCCAAATCAGCCCCAGCATTTT. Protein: CASREGPRPNQPQHF.

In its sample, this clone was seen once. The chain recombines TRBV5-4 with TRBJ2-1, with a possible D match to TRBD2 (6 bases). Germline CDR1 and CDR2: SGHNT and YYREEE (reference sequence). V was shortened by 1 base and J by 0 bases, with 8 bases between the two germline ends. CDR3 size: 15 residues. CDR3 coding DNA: TGTGCCAGCAGCTTGACGCGGGGCTCCTACAATGAGCAGTTCTTC. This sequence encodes CASSLTRGSYNEQFF.

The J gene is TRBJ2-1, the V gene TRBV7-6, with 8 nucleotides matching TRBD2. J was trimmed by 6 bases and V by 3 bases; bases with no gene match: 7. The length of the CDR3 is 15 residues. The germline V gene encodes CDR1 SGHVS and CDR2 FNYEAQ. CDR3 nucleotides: TGTGCCAGCAGCTTCCCGGGACTAGTCCCCAATGAGCAGTTCTTC. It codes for CASSFPGLVPNEQFF.

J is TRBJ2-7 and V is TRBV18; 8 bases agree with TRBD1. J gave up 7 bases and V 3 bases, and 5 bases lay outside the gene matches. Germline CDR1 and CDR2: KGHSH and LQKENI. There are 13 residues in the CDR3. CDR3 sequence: CASSPQGAGEQYF. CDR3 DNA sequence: TGTGCCAGCTCACCTCAGGGGGCGGGGGAGCAGTACTTC.

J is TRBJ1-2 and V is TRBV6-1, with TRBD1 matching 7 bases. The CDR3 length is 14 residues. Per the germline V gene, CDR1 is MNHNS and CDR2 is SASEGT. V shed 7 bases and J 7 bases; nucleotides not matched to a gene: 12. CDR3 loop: CASTDRVLSGGYTF. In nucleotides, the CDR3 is TGTGCCAGCACCGACAGGGTTTTGAGCGGTGGCTACACCTTC.